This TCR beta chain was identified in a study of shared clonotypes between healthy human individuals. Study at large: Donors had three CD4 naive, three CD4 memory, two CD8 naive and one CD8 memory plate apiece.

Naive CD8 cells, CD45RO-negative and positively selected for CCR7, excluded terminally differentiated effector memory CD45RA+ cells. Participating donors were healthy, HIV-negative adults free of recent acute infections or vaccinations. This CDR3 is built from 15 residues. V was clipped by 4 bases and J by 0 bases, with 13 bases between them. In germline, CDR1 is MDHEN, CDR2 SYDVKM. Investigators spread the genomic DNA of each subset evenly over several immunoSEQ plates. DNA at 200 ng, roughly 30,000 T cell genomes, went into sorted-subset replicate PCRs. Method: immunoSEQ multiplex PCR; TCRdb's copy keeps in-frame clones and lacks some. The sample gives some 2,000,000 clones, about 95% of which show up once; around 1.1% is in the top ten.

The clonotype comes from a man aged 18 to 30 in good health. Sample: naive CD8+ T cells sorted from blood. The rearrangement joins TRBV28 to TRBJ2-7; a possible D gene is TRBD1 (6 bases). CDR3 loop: CASSSFGDNSYEQYF. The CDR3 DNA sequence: TGTGCCAGCAGTTCGTTTGGGGACAACTCCTACGAGCAGTACTTC.